The text below deals with one TCR beta chain. Its antigen is not identified. V lost 5 bases, J lost 0 bases, and 4 bases stayed unmatched. CDR1 LNHDA and CDR2 SQIVND come from the germline V gene (reference sequence). This CDR3 has 15 amino acids. Each patient presented with locally advanced or metastatic urothelial carcinoma. This sample was taken from a study of PD-L1 blockade in urothelial cancer. About the study: Patients had received 0 to 3 prior chemotherapy regimens. Analyses used blood from 3 weeks (second dose) and 6 weeks after treatment start. Whole-study findings and limits: For durable-benefit patients, tumor-associated blood clones expanded more at 3 weeks.

TCRdb keeps only in-frame clones here, not all; method: immunoSEQ multiplex PCR. Of about 82,000 clones in the sample, more than 90% were seen once. The chain recombines TRBV19 with TRBJ1-1, with 9 bases fitting TRBD1. The origin of this receptor is a man between 60 and 75 years old with urothelial cancer. Specimen: PBMCs, collected around atezolizumab (anti-PD-L1) treatment. CDR3 sequence: CASSLNRGLNTEAFF. CDR3 sequence (DNA): TGTGCCAGTAGTTTAAACAGGGGGCTGAACACTGAAGCTTTCTTT. Complete variable domain (other parts from reference TRBV19 and TRBJ1-1): DGGITQSPKYLFRKEGQNVTLSCEQNLNHDAMYWYRQDPGQGLRLIYYSQIVNDFQKGDIAEGYSVSREKKESFPLTVTSAQKNPTAFYLCASSLNRGLNTEAFFGQGTRLTVV.